This T cell receptor (beta chain) derives from a study of post-analysis software for immune sequencing data. Study background: Relapsing-remitting, secondary progressive and progressive-relapsing forms made up the multiple sclerosis disease courses. Study observations and caveats: When the samples were clustered directly with F measure, those that had been prepared in the same batch showed strong co-clustering. Those with multiple sclerosis, the patient group, showed significantly lower normalized Chao1 diversity than controls. Roughly five TRBV segments appeared more often in patients than in controls, and TRBV5-6, TRBV5-1 and TRBV20-1 were among these.

This CDR3 is built from 14 residues. The junction had 5 bases not matched to a gene; V was cut back by 3 bases and J by 5 bases. Germline assignment: CDR1 SGHRS and CDR2 YFSETQ. Comments on this clonotype: The target antigen is unknown.

Incorporated into the TCR beta cDNA libraries were unique molecular identifiers, which served to reduce PCR and sequencing biases. Input amounts of roughly 0.85 to 10 million T cells were used. These gave some 500,000 cDNA molecules, so each molecule approximated one T cell. Each CDR3 protein gets one entry after TCRdb re-called the PCR reads with MiXCR. The sample records roughly 650,000 distinct CDR3 sequences, 55% to 70% being singletons. Sequencing used blood. This sequence was found in a girl aged 2 to 9 with multiple sclerosis. The chain carries TRBV5-1 and TRBJ1-5, with 7 bases fitting TRBD1. CDR3 protein: CASSSGQEDQPQHF. The CDR3 nucleotides read TGCGCCAGCAGCTCAGGACAGGAGGATCAGCCCCAGCATTTT. The full variable domain, with the rest looked up from reference TRBV5-1 and TRBJ1-5, is KAGVTQTPRYLIKTRGQQVTLSCSPISGHRSVSWYQQTPGQGLQFLFEYFSETQRNKGNFPGRFSGRQFSNSRSEMNVSTLELGDSALYLCASSSGQEDQPQHFGDGTRLSIL.